This T cell receptor (beta chain) was sequenced for a study of early T cells in non-severe SARS-CoV-2 infection. The wider study: Chains were unpaired, as sequencing was done on bulk RNA from unsorted whole blood.

V lost 5 bases and J 3 bases, leaving 8 bases between the germline ends. Germline CDR1 SEHNR, CDR2 FQNEAQ (reference sequence). CDR3 length: 12 residues. TCRdb re-analysed the 5' RACE reads in MiXCR, keeping a single row per CDR3 protein. This sample yields some 58,000 distinct CDR3 sequences, of which about an eighth are seen a single time; around 4.2% belongs to the top ten. This clonotype was detected many times. This chain links TRBV7-9 with TRBJ2-7; the D is unclear. Sequencing input: whole blood. This receptor was identified in an adult who was a healthcare worker with PCR-confirmed SARS-CoV-2 infection or an uninfected control (not recorded which). CDR3 nucleotides: TGTGCCAGCAGCCACAATTTCTACGAGCAGTACTTC. Protein: CASSHNFYEQYF.